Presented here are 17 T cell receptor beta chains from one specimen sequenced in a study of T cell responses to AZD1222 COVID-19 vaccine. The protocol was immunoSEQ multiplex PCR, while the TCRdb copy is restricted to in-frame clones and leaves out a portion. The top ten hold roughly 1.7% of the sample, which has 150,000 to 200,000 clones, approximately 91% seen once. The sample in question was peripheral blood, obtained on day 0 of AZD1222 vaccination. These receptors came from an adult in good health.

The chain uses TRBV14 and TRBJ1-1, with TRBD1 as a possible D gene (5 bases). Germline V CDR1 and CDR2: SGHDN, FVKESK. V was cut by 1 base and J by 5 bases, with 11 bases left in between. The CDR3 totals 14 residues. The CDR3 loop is CASSQVLGGTEAFF. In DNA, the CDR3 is TGTGCCAGCAGCCAAGTCCTTGGGGGAACTGAAGCTTTCTTT.

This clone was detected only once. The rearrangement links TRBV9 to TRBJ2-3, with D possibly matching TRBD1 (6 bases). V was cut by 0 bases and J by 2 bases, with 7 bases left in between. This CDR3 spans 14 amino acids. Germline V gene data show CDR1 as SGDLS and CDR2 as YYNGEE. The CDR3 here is CASSVDRATDTQYF. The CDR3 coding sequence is TGTGCCAGCAGCGTAGACAGGGCCACAGATACGCAGTATTTT.

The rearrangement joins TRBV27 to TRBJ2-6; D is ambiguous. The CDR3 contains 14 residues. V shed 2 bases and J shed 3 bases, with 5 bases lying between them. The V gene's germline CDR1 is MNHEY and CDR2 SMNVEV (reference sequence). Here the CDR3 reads CASSLNFGANVLTF. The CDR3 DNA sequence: TGTGCCAGCAGTTTAAACTTTGGGGCCAACGTCCTGACTTTC.

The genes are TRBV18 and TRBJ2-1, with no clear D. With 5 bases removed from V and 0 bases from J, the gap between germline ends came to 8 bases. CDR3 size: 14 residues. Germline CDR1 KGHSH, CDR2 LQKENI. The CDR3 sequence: CASSMGYSYNEQFF. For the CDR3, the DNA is TGTGCCAGCTCAATGGGCTACTCCTACAATGAGCAGTTCTTC. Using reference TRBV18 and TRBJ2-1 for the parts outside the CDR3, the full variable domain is NAGVMQNPRHLVRRRGQEARLRCSPMKGHSHVYWYRQLPEEGLKFMVYLQKENIIDESGMPKERFSAEFPKEGPSILRIQQVVRGDSAAYFCASSMGYSYNEQFFGPGTRLTVL.

The chain's CDR3 is CASSPRDRVMADTQYF. The CDR3 nucleotides read TGTGCCAGCTCACCAAGGGACAGGGTTATGGCAGATACGCAGTATTTT. V usage is TRBV18 and J usage is TRBJ2-3; 9 bases line up with TRBD1. CDR1 is KGHSH, CDR2 LQKENI, per germline. The CDR3 consists of 16 residues. Trimming at V came to 2 bases and at J to 4 bases, leaving 7 bases not matched to a gene.

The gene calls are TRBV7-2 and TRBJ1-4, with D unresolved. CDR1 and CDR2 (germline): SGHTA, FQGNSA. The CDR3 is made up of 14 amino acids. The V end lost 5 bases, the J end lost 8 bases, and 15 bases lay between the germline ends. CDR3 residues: CASSPDRRREKLFF. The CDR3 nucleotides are TGTGCCAGCAGCCCCGACCGTCGCAGGGAAAAACTGTTTTTT.

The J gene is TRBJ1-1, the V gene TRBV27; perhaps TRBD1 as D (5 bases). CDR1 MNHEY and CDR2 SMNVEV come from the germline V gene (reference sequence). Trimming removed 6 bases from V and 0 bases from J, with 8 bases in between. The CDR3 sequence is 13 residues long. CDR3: CASRGGMNTEAFF. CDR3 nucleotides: TGTGCCAGCAGGGGGGGGATGAACACTGAAGCTTTCTTT.

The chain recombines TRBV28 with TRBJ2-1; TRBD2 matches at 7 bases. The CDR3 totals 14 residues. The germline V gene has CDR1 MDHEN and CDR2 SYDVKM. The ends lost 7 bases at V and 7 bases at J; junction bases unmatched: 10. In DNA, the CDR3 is TGTGCCAGCACCACTAGCGAGGTACGGAATGAGCAGTTCTTC. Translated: CASTTSEVRNEQFF.

CDR3 residues: CASSTLAGVGYNEQFF. The CDR3 DNA sequence: TGTGCCAGCAGTACACTAGCGGGAGTAGGCTACAATGAGCAGTTCTTC. The genes are TRBV27 and TRBJ2-1; 11 bases line up with TRBD2. The V gene end was trimmed by 5 bases and the J gene end by 3 bases; junction bases not matched to a gene: 6. Germline CDR1 and CDR2: MNHEY and SMNVEV (reference sequence). The CDR3 consists of 16 residues.

CDR3 amino acids: CASSPGQGSGTEAFF. For the CDR3, the DNA is TGCGCCAGCAGCCCAGGACAGGGTTCGGGCACTGAAGCTTTCTTT. The chain carries TRBV4-3 and TRBJ1-1; 8 bases map to TRBD1. This CDR3 has 15 amino acids. The germline CDR1 and CDR2 sequences are LGHNA and YSLEER. V was clipped by 4 bases and J by 4 bases; unmatched bases: 8.

The CDR3 sequence: CASSDGQNYGYTF. The CDR3 DNA reads TGTGCCAGCAGCGATGGACAGAACTATGGCTACACCTTC. This chain links TRBV7-2 with TRBJ1-2; tentative D call: TRBD1 (6 bases). V lost 5 bases, J lost 2 bases, and 9 bases lay in between. The germline V gene encodes CDR1 SGHTA and CDR2 FQGNSA. The CDR3 length is 13 residues.

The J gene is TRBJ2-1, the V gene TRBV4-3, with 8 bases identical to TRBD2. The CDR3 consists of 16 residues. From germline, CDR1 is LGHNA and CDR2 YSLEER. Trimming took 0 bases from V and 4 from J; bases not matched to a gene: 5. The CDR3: CASSQDGRGGYNEQFF. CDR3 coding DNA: TGCGCCAGCAGCCAAGATGGCCGGGGGGGGTACAATGAGCAGTTCTTC.

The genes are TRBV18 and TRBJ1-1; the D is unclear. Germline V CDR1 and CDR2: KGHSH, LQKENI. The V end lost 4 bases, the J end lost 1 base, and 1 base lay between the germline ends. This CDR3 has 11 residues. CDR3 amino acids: CASSQNTEAFF. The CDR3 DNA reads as TGTGCCAGCTCACAGAACACTGAAGCTTTCTTT.

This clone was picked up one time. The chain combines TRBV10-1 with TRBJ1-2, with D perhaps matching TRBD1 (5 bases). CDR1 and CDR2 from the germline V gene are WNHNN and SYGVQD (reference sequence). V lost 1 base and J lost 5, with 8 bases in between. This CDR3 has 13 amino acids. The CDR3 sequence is CASSEYRQYGYTF. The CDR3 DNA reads TGCGCCAGCAGTGAGTACAGGCAATATGGCTACACCTTC.

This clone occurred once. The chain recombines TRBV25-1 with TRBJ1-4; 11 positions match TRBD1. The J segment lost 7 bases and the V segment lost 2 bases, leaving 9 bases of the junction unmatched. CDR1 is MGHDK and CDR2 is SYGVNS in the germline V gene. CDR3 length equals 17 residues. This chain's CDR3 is CASSEGRTGGLGEKLFF. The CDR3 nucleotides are TGTGCCAGCAGTGAAGGGAGGACAGGGGGCCTCGGTGAAAAACTGTTTTTT.

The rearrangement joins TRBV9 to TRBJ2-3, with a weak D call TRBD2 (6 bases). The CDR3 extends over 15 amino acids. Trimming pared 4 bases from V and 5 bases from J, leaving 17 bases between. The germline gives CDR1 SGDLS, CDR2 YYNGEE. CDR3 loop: CASSPLEGFVDTQYF. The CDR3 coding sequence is TGTGCCAGCAGCCCGCTGGAGGGTTTCGTAGATACGCAGTATTTT.

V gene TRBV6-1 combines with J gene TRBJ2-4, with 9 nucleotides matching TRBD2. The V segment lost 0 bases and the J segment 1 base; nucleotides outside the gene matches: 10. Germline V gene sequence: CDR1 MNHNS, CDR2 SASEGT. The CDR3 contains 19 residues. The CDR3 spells CASSEALREGFGAKNIQYF. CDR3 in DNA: TGTGCCAGCAGTGAAGCGCTGCGGGAGGGGTTCGGGGCCAAAAACATTCAGTACTTC.